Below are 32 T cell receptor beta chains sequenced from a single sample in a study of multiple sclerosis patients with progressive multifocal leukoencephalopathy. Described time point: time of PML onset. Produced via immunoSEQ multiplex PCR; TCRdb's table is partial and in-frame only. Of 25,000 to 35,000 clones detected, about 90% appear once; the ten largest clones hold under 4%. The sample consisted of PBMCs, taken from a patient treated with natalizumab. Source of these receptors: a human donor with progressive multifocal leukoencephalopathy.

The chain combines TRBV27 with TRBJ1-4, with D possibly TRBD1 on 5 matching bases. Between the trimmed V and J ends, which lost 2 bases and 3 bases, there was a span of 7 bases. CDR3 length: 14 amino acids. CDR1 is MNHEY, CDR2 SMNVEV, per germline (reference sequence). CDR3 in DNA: TGTGCCAGCAGTTTACAGGGAGCTAATGAAAAACTGTTTTTT. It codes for CASSLQGANEKLFF.

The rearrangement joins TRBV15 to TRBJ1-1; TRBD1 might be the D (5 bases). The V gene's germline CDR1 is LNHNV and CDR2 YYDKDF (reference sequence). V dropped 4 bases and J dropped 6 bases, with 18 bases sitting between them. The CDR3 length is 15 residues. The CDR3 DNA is TGTGCCACCAGCACGGGGGTCGGGGGGTACGCTGAAGCTTTCTTT. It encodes CATSTGVGGYAEAFF.

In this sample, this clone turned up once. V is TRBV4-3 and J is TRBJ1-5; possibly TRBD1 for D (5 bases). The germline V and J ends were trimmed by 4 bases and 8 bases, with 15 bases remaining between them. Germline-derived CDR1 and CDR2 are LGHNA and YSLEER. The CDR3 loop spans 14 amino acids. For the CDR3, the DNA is TGCGCCAGCAGCCCGACGGGTCGGGGGGAGCCCCAGCATTTT. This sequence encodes CASSPTGRGEPQHF.

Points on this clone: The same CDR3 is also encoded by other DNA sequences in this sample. The CDR3 protein is CATSGGTEYNEQFF. The CDR3 nucleotides are TGTGCCACCTCAGGCGGGACCGAATACAATGAGCAGTTCTTC. V gene TRBV2 combines with J gene TRBJ2-1, with D maybe TRBD2 (6 bases). Germline CDR1 and CDR2: SNHLY and FYNNEI. The CDR3 loop spans 14 amino acids. V lost 10 bases, J lost 4 bases, and 17 bases lay in between.

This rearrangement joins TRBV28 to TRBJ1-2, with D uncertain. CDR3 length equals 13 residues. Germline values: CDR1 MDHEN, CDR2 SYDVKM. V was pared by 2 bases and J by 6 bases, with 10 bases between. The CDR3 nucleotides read TGTGCCAGCAGTTTAGGCAGAGCGAATGGCTACACCTTC. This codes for CASSLGRANGYTF.

CDR3 in DNA: TGTGCCAGCAGCTCACCCCCGTTGGGGGAGACCCAGTACTTC. The encoded protein is CASSSPPLGETQYF. V usage is TRBV9 and J usage is TRBJ2-5; D is unresolved. The CDR3 is made up of 14 amino acids. Trimming shortened V by 4 bases and J by 5 bases, and 15 bases separated the two germline ends. Germline V gives CDR1 SGDLS, CDR2 YYNGEE.

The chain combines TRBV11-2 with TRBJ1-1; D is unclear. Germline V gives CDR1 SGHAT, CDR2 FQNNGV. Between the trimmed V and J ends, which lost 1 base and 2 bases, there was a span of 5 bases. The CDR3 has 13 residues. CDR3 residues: CASSLGGNTEAFF. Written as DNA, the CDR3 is TGTGCCAGCAGCTTAGGGGGAAACACTGAAGCTTTCTTT.

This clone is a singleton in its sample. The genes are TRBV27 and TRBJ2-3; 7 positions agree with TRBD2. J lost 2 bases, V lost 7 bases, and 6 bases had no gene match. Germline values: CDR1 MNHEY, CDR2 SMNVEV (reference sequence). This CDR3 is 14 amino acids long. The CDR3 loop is CASKPSGLTDTQYF. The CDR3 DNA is TGTGCCAGCAAACCTAGCGGACTCACAGATACGCAGTATTTT.

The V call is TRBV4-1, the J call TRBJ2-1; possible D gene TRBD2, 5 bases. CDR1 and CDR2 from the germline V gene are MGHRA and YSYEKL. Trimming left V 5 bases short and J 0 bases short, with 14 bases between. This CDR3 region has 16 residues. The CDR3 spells CASSSQAADSYNEQFF. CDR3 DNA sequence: TGCGCCAGCAGCTCCCAAGCGGCTGACTCCTACAATGAGCAGTTCTTC.

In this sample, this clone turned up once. For the CDR3, the DNA is TGTGCCAGCAGTACCCGAGGGGTCGACGAGCAGTACTTC. This sequence encodes CASSTRGVDEQYF. The rearrangement uses TRBV27 and TRBJ2-7; D could derive from TRBD1 or TRBD2 (5 bases each). Germline CDR1 MNHEY, CDR2 SMNVEV (reference sequence). V lost 5 bases and J lost 5, with 13 bases in between. The CDR3 is 13 residues long.

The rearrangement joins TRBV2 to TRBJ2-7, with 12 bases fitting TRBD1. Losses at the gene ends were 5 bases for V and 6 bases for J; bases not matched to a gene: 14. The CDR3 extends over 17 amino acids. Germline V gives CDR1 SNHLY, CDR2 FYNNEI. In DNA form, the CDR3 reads TGTGCCAGCAGTCTGGGACAGGGGGCGGTTGGCCTCCTCGAGCAGTACTTC. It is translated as CASSLGQGAVGLLEQYF. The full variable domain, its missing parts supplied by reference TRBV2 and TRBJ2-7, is EPEVTQTPSHQVTQMGQEVILRCVPISNHLYFYWYRQILGQKVEFLVSFYNNEISEKSEIFDDQFSVERPDGSNFTLKIRSTKLEDSAMYFCASSLGQGAVGLLEQYFGPGTRLTVT.

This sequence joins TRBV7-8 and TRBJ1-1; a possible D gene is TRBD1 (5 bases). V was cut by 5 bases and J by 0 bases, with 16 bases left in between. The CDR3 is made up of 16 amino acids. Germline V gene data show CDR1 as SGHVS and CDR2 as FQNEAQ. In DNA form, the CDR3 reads TGTGCCAGCAGCCAGGTCAGGGTTTCCATGAACACTGAAGCTTTCTTT. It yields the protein CASSQVRVSMNTEAFF.

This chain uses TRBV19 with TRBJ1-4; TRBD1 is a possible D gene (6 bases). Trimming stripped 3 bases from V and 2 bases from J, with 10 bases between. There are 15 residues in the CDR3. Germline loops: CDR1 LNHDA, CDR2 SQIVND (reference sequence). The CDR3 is CASSIGQPTNEKLFF. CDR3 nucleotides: TGTGCCAGTAGTATCGGACAGCCCACTAATGAAAAACTGTTTTTT. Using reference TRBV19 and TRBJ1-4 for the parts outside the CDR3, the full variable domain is DGGITQSPKYLFRKEGQNVTLSCEQNLNHDAMYWYRQDPGQGLRLIYYSQIVNDFQKGDIAEGYSVSREKKESFPLTVTSAQKNPTAFYLCASSIGQPTNEKLFFGSGTQLSVL.

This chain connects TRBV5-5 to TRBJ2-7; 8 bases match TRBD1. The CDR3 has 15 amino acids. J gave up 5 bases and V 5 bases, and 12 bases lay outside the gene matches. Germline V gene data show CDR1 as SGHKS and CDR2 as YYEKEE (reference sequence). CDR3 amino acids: CASSPFGQGANEQYF. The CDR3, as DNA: TGTGCCAGCAGTCCCTTCGGGCAGGGGGCGAACGAGCAGTACTTC.

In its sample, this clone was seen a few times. This chain's CDR3 is CASRDTVAGYTF. The CDR3 nucleotides read TGTGCCAGCAGGGACACGGTGGCCGGCTACACCTTC. The chain couples TRBV9 to TRBJ1-2; D possibly corresponds to TRBD1 (5 bases). In germline, CDR1 is SGDLS, CDR2 YYNGEE. V lost 5 bases and J lost 8, with 13 bases in between. This CDR3 has 12 residues.

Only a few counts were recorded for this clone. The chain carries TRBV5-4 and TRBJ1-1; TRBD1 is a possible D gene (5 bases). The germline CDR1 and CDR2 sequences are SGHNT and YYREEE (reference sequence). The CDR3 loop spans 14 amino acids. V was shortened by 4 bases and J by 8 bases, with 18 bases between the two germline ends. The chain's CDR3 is CASSGVEIGTEAFF. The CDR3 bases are TGTGCCAGCAGCGGCGTAGAGATCGGGACGGAAGCTTTCTTT.

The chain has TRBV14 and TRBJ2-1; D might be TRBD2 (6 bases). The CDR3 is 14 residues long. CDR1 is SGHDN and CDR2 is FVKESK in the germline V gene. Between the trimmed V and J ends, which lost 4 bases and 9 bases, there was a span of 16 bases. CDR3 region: CASSPAFAGSEQFF. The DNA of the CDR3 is TGTGCCAGCAGCCCCGCCTTTGCGGGAAGTGAGCAGTTCTTC. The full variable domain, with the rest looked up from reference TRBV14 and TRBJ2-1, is EAGVTQFPSHSVIEKGQTVTLRCDPISGHDNLYWYRRVMGKEIKFLLHFVKESKQDESGMPNNRFLAERTGGTYSTLKVQPAELEDSGVYFCASSPAFAGSEQFFGPGTRLTVL.

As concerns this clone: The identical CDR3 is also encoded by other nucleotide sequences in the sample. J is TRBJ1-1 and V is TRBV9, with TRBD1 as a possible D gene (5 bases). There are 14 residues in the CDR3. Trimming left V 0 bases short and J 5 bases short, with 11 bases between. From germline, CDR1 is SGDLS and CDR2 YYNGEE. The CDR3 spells CASSVDQGDTEAFF. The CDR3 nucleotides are TGTGCCAGCAGCGTAGATCAGGGAGATACTGAAGCTTTCTTT.

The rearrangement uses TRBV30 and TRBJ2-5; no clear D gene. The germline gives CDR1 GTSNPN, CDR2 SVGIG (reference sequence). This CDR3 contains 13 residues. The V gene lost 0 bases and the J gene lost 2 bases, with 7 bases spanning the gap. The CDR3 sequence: CAWSVLWQETQYF. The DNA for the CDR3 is TGTGCCTGGAGTGTACTGTGGCAAGAGACCCAGTACTTC.

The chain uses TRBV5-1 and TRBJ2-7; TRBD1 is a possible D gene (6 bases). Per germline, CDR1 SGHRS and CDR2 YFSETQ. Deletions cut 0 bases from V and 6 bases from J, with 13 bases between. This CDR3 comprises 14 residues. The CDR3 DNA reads TGCGCCAGCAGCTTGGACAGGGCGATGGCCGAGCAGTACTTC. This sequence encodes CASSLDRAMAEQYF.

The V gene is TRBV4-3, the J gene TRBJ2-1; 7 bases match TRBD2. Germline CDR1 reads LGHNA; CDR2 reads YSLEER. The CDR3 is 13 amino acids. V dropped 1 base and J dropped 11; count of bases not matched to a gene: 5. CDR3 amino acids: CASSQGGGSQQFF. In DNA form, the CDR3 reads TGCGCCAGCAGCCAAGGAGGCGGGAGCCAGCAGTTCTTC.

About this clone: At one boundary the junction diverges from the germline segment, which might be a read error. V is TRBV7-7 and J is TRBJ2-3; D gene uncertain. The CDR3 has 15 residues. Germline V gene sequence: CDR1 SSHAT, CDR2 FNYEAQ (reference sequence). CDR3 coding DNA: TGTGCTAGCAGCTTAGATAGTGGCCGTGGGGATACGCAGTATTTT. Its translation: CASSLDSGRGDTQYF.

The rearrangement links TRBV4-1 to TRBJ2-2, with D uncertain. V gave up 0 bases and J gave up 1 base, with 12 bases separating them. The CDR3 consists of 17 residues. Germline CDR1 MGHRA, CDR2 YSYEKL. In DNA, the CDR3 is TGCGCCAGCAGCCAAGATAAAGTTGGCTGGAACACCGGGGAGCTGTTTTTT. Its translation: CASSQDKVGWNTGELFF.

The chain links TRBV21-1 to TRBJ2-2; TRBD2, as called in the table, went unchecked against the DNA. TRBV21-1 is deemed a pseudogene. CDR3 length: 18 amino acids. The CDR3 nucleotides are TGTGCCAGCAGCGGGCGCTCGCGGGAGGGGTCGGACACCGGGGAGCTGTTTTTT. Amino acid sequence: CASSGRSREGSDTGELFF.

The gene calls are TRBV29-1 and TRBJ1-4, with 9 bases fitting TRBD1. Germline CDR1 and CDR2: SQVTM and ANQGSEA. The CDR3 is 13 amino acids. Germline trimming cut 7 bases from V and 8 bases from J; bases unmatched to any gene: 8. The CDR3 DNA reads TGCAGCGGGAAACAGGGGGCGAGGGAAAAACTGTTTTTT. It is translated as CSGKQGAREKLFF.

The CDR3: CASRQTGTEAFF. CDR3 nucleotide sequence: TGTGCCAGCAGACAGACAGGGACTGAAGCTTTCTTT. This chain links TRBV28 with TRBJ1-1, with 7 positions matching TRBD1. Germline V gene sequence: CDR1 MDHEN, CDR2 SYDVKM. This CDR3 region has 12 residues. After removal of 6 bases from V and 5 bases from J, the junction contained 3 bases not matched to a gene.

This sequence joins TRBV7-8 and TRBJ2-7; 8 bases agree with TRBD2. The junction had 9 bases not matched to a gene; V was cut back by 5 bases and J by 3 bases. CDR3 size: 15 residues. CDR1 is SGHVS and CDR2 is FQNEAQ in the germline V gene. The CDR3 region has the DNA TGTGCCAGCAGCCTCTTGAAGCGGGAGCTCTACGAGCAGTACTTC. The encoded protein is CASSLLKRELYEQYF.

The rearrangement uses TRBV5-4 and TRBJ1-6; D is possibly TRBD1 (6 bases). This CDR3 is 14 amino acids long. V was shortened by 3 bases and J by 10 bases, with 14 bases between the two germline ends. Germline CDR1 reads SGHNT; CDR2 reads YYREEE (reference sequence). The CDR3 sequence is CASSSASGASPLHF. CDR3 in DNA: TGTGCCAGCAGCTCCGCCTCAGGGGCGTCACCCCTCCACTTT.

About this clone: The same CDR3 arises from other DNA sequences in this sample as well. The CDR3 region is CSVFDLLGGETQYF. CDR3 in DNA: TGCAGCGTTTTCGACCTATTGGGGGGCGAGACCCAGTACTTC. The gene calls are TRBV29-1 and TRBJ2-5; the D gene could be TRBD1 or TRBD2 (6 bases each). Germline loops: CDR1 SQVTM, CDR2 ANQGSEA. Trimming took off 5 bases at V and 5 bases at J, with 18 bases between the two ends. The CDR3 is made up of 14 amino acids.

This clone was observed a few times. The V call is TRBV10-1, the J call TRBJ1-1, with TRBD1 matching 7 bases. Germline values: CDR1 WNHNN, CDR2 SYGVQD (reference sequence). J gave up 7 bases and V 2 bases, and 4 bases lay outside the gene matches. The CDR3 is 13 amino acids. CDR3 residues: CASSESGTDEAFF. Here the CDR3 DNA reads TGCGCCAGCAGTGAGAGTGGGACAGATGAAGCTTTCTTT.

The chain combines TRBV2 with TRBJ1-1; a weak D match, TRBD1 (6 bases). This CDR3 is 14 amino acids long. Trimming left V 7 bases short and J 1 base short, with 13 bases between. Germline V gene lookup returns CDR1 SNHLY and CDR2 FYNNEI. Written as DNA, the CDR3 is TGTGCCAGCATCCTGATGACAGGGAACACTGAAGCTTTCTTT. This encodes CASILMTGNTEAFF.

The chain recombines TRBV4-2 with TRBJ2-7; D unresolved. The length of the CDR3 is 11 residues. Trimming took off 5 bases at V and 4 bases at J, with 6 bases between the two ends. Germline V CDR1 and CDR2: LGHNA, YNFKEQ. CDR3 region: CASSTGYEQYF. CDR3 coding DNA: TGTGCCAGCAGCACCGGATACGAGCAGTACTTC.